This note documents a single TCR beta chain sequence. V was pared by 4 bases and J by 7 bases, with 13 bases of the junction left unmatched. Germline V gene lookup returns CDR1 SQVTM and CDR2 ANQGSEA. This CDR3 contains 14 residues. These data are taken from a study of blood T cells in healthy people across ages. A second PCR, run for roughly 7 to 11 cycles, used a sample-barcoded 5' primer plus a J-beta primer mix. Using its own MiXCR run on the 5' RACE reads, TCRdb lists one record per CDR3 protein. This table has about 780,000 distinct CDR3 sequences, 35% to 60% appearing once. The source material was blood. This TCR was recovered from an elderly man in good health. This chain uses TRBV29-1 with TRBJ2-7; 7 bases fit TRBD1. CDR3 DNA: TGCAGCGTTGTCCCCACCACAGGGGAAGGAGAGCAGTACTTC. Residues: CSVVPTTGEGEQYF.